This entry lists 13 T cell receptor beta chains sequenced from one sample in a study of human T cells and chemical hapten exposure. One entry per CDR3 protein results from TCRdb running MiXCR on the RACE reads. Here the sample spans 25,000 to 30,000 distinct CDR3 sequences, 8% to 10% being singletons. Time point: patch test 2, 6 weeks after DPC sensitization. Treatment defined: therapeutic diphenylcyclopropenone sensitization with weekly scalp DPC. Sequenced here: whole blood, sampled in connection with sensitization to the hapten diphenylcyclopropenone (DPC). The receptors here all came from a man younger than 45 with alopecia areata. Some clones in this sample may be carry-over from other donors' samples.

In this sample, this clonotype turned up a few times. The chain has TRBV19 and TRBJ1-1, with D possibly matching TRBD1 (5 bases). CDR3 length: 14 residues. From germline, CDR1 is LNHDA and CDR2 SQIVND (reference sequence). The V gene lost 5 bases and the J gene lost 4 bases, with 14 bases spanning the gap. This CDR3 is CASSPQSGGTEAFF. Written as DNA, the CDR3 is TGTGCCAGTAGTCCCCAGAGTGGGGGCACTGAAGCTTTCTTT. Combining the CDR3 with reference TRBV19 and TRBJ1-1 gives the whole variable domain DGGITQSPKYLFRKEGQNVTLSCEQNLNHDAMYWYRQDPGQGLRLIYYSQIVNDFQKGDIAEGYSVSREKKESFPLTVTSAQKNPTAFYLCASSPQSGGTEAFFGQGTRLTVV.

Ten or more counts support this clonotype. The rearrangement links TRBV28 to TRBJ1-1; perhaps TRBD1 as D (5 bases). V lost 6 bases, J lost 1 base, and 12 bases lay in between. Germline V gene sequence: CDR1 MDHEN, CDR2 SYDVKM. The CDR3 runs to 14 residues. The CDR3 loop is CASRRGMGNTEAFF. The CDR3 DNA reads TGTGCCAGCAGGAGGGGAATGGGGAACACTGAAGCTTTCTTT.

The chain couples TRBV6-5 to TRBJ1-4, with 9 bases fitting TRBD1. This CDR3 is built from 15 residues. The V segment lost 5 bases and the J segment 6 bases; nucleotides outside the gene matches: 7. Germline V gene lookup returns CDR1 MNHEY and CDR2 SVGAGI. CDR3 coding DNA: TGTGCCAGCAGTGATCCGGGACAGGGCGATGAAAAACTGTTTTTT. Protein sequence: CASSDPGQGDEKLFF.

This clonotype was recorded many times. The V call is TRBV10-1, the J call TRBJ1-1; TRBD1 matches 8 bases. The CDR3 is made up of 16 amino acids. Trimming removed 3 bases from V and 5 bases from J; junction bases left unmatched: 11. CDR1 is WNHNN, CDR2 SYGVQD, per germline (reference sequence). The CDR3 sequence: CASSDSRQGIGTEAFF. CDR3 DNA: TGCGCCAGCAGTGATTCGAGACAGGGGATTGGGACTGAAGCTTTCTTT.

CDR3 sequence reads: CASRGNTEAFF. DNA of the CDR3: TGTGCCAGCAGGGGAAACACTGAAGCTTTCTTT. This chain joins TRBV2 and TRBJ1-1; D unresolved. CDR1 is SNHLY and CDR2 is FYNNEI in the germline V gene. CDR3 length equals 11 residues. Trimming removed 6 bases from V and 2 bases from J, with 4 bases in between.

This clonotype was seen ten or more times. The chain is built from TRBV6-2 or TRBV6-3 and TRBJ2-5; 10 nucleotides match TRBD2. CDR3 size: 15 residues. CDR1 and CDR2 (germline): MNHEY, SVGEGT. Losses at the gene ends were 6 bases for V and 5 bases for J; bases not matched to a gene: 9. This CDR3 reads CASSSRTSGVETQYF. As DNA, the CDR3 is TGTGCCAGCAGCTCCCGGACTAGCGGAGTGGAGACCCAGTACTTC.

The chain employs TRBV29-1 and TRBJ1-2; D unresolved. Deletions cut 3 bases from V and 4 bases from J, with 15 bases between. CDR3 length: 14 residues. Per germline, CDR1 SQVTM and CDR2 ANQGSEA. The CDR3 is CSVDPRGHVYGYTF. DNA for the CDR3: TGCAGCGTTGACCCACGAGGCCATGTCTATGGCTACACCTTC.

This clonotype was detected many times. The chain has TRBV12-3 or TRBV12-4 and TRBJ2-7, with D possibly matching TRBD2 (6 bases). Trimming left V 5 bases short and J 6 bases short, with 20 bases between. The CDR3 covers 15 residues. The CDR3, as DNA: TGTGCCAGCAGTACAAACCGGGACCCGCGGGGCGAGCAGTACTTC. It translates to CASSTNRDPRGEQYF.

This clonotype turned up a few times. The gene calls are TRBV7-6 and TRBJ2-6; possible D gene TRBD2, 5 bases. The V gene's germline CDR1 is SGHVS and CDR2 FNYEAQ. The CDR3 has 19 residues. V gave up 3 bases and J gave up 2 bases, with 20 bases separating them. CDR3 DNA sequence: TGTGCCAGCAGCTTGTCCCCAGATCACGGGGTTCCTGGGGCCAACGTCCTGACTTTC. Translating gives CASSLSPDHGVPGANVLTF.

V is TRBV29-1 and J is TRBJ2-7, with 8 bases identical to TRBD1. Per germline, CDR1 SQVTM and CDR2 ANQGSEA. V trimming: 1 base; J trimming: 0 bases; junction bases outside the gene matches: 2. The CDR3 covers 14 residues. CDR3 in DNA: TGCAGCGTTGAAGTCAGGGGGCACTCCTACGAGCAGTACTTC. This sequence encodes CSVEVRGHSYEQYF.

This sequence joins TRBV29-1 and TRBJ2-1; possibly TRBD2 for D (6 bases). The V gene's germline CDR1 is SQVTM and CDR2 ANQGSEA. V shed 0 bases and J shed 6 bases, with 9 bases lying between them. This CDR3 is 13 amino acids long. Written as DNA, the CDR3 is TGCAGCGTTGAAGAGAGGAGGGGCAATGAGCAGTTCTTC. It yields the protein CSVEERRGNEQFF.

In its sample, this clonotype was seen many times. The gene calls are TRBV6-2 or TRBV6-3 and TRBJ2-1; 7 bases are a match to TRBD1. V gave up 6 bases and J gave up 16 bases; unmatched junction bases: 12. Germline V lookup: CDR1 MNHEY, CDR2 SVGEGT. The CDR3 covers 12 residues. As DNA, the CDR3 is TGTGCCAGCAGGGCAGTAGGGGGCAAGGGCTTCTTC. Amino acids: CASRAVGGKGFF.

This CDR3 is CSARIGTSGGTASTDTQYF. In nucleotides, the CDR3 is TGCAGTGCTAGAATTGGGACTAGCGGGGGGACCGCTAGCACAGATACGCAGTATTTT. The chain is built from TRBV20-1 and TRBJ2-3; 15 positions match TRBD2. The germline gives CDR1 DFQATT, CDR2 SNEGSKA (reference sequence). The V and J ends lost 2 bases and 0 bases, in that order; junction bases with no gene match: 9. The CDR3 loop spans 19 amino acids.